A selection of T cell receptor beta chains follows, all from one sample in a study of blood T cell repertoires in COVID-19. Sequencing was performed with immunoSEQ multiplex PCR; in TCRdb, only in-frame clones are kept and a portion is missing. The sample includes about 70,000 clones, about four fifths of them seen just once. Sequenced input: peripheral blood. The source is a man between 70 and 80 years old who had recovered from COVID-19. Both conserved end residues are part of each CDR3. D genes are given only for firm matches. Size is stated for part of the rows, as once, few or many counts, or as a class when the clone is expanded.

j_call	d_call	clone_size	v_call	cdr3_aa	cdr3_nt
TRBJ2-7	TRBD1	many	TRBV11-2	CASSSRGQPSYEQYF	TGTGCCAGCAGCTCTAGGGGGCAGCCCTCCTACGAGCAGTACTTC
TRBJ1-5	.	few	TRBV18	CASSESRTHNQPQHF	TGTGCCAGCTCGGAATCTCGGACTCATAATCAGCCCCAGCATTTT
TRBJ2-7	.	.	TRBV21-1	CASLAGSSYEQYF	TGTGCCAGCTTAGCGGGGAGCTCCTACGAGCAGTACTTC
TRBJ2-7	TRBD1	many	TRBV2	CASRGDRQGITYEQYF	TGTGCCAGCAGGGGAGACCGACAGGGCATAACCTACGAGCAGTACTTC
TRBJ2-7	TRBD1	.	TRBV7-2	CASSSEGAYEQYF	TGTGCCAGCAGCAGTGAGGGGGCTTACGAGCAGTACTTC
TRBJ1-4	.	.	TRBV10-3	CAISEGGEGEKLFF	TGTGCCATCAGTGAGGGCGGAGAAGGTGAAAAACTGTTTTTT
TRBJ2-1	TRBD1	.	TRBV30	CAWNPKIGQGRGRPYNEQFF	TGTGCCTGGAACCCCAAAATAGGACAGGGCAGGGGGCGGCCTTACAATGAGCAGTTCTTC
TRBJ2-1	.	.	TRBV5-4	CASSLRGGAYNEQFF	TGTGCCAGCAGCTTAAGGGGGGGAGCCTACAATGAGCAGTTCTTC
TRBJ2-3	TRBD2	.	TRBV6-5	CASRTSGGADTQYF	TGTGCCAGCCGGACTAGCGGGGGCGCAGATACGCAGTATTTT
TRBJ2-7	.	.	TRBV30	CAWSRGDLYEQYF	TGTGCCTGGAGTCGCGGGGACCTCTACGAGCAGTACTTC
TRBJ1-1	.	.	TRBV14	CASSQDGGIEAFF	TGTGCCAGCAGCCAAGATGGGGGCATTGAAGCTTTCTTT
TRBJ1-5	TRBD1	.	TRBV4-1	CASSQGFGQGHQPQHF	TGCGCCAGCAGCCAAGGTTTCGGACAGGGTCATCAGCCCCAGCATTTT
TRBJ1-1	TRBD1	.	TRBV5-1	CASSKRDRMNTEAFF	TGCGCCAGCAGCAAAAGGGACAGAATGAACACTGAAGCTTTCTTT
TRBJ1-1	.	once	TRBV12-3/TRBV12-4	CASSSARGTEAFF	TGTGCCAGCAGTTCAGCCCGGGGGACTGAAGCTTTCTTT
TRBJ2-7	.	.	TRBV22-1	CPGSAHEKPHEQYF	TGTCCTGGGAGCGCACACGAGAAGCCTCACGAGCAGTACTTC
TRBJ2-1	TRBD2	.	TRBV13	CASSLGESGSVQFF	TGTGCCAGCAGCTTAGGTGAGAGCGGGAGCGTGCAGTTCTTC
TRBJ1-5	.	.	TRBV19	CASSIQGSEQPQHF	TGTGCCAGTAGTATCCAGGGATCAGAACAGCCCCAGCATTTT
TRBJ2-7	TRBD1	.	TRBV5-1	CASSRDSSFYEQYF	TGCGCCAGCAGCCGGGACAGTTCTTTTTACGAGCAGTACTTC
TRBJ2-3	TRBD2	.	TRBV6-5	CASIAAGADTQYF	TGTGCCAGCATCGCAGCGGGAGCAGATACGCAGTATTTT
TRBJ1-5	TRBD1	.	TRBV28	CASTPYVTGVVSNQPQHF	TGTGCCAGCACCCCCTACGTGACAGGGGTGGTGAGCAATCAGCCCCAGCATTTT
TRBJ2-1	.	.	TRBV6-5	CASRQGIGDNEQFF	TGTGCCAGCAGGCAGGGAATAGGCGACAATGAGCAGTTCTTC
TRBJ2-5	.	.	TRBV7-9	CASSPGWQETQYF	TGTGCCAGCAGCCCAGGTTGGCAAGAGACCCAGTACTTC